Many counts were recorded for the clone carrying this TCR beta chain. Its target is unknown. The authors' processing: The authors used CDR3 differences across clinicopathological groups to build a distant-metastasis classifier for papillary thyroid cancer. TCRdb re-called the PCR reads with MiXCR. TCRdb, rather than the study authors, made the V and J calls. The repertoire holds more than 90,000 clones, with 12% as singletons. Until they underwent thyroid surgery, no patient had received any treatment. The entry originates in a study of metastatic and nonmetastatic thyroid tumors. Study as a whole: A comparison of repertoires was made across blood and tumor or nodule tissue from malignant and benign thyroid patients.

This CDR3 comprises 14 residues. CDR1 and CDR2 from the germline V gene are MNHEY and SMNVEV (reference sequence). The V end lost 10 bases, the J end lost 4 bases, and 19 bases lay between the germline ends. Findings and limits, study-wide: Compared with benign nodules, malignant thyroid tumors were reported to have significantly higher TCR beta diversity in both blood and tumor.

The specimen sequenced was blood. The chain uses TRBV27 and TRBJ1-1; no clear D gene. This TCR was sampled from a female donor with papillary thyroid cancer or a benign thyroid nodule (not recorded which). Some clones in this sample may be carry-over from other donors' samples. CDR3 nucleotide sequence: TGTGCCACCCGACGCCGTCCCGAATCCACTGAAGCTTTCTTT. Its protein is CATRRRPESTEAFF.